The 9 T cell receptor beta chains given below trace back to one sample, sequenced in a study of blood T cell repertoires in COVID-19. Repertoires were generated with immunoSEQ multiplex PCR, while TCRdb's copy carries only in-frame clones and drops some. Counted here are roughly 230,000 clones, approximately 86% occurring once; the ten biggest clones make up 3% to 4%. The sequencing sample was made of peripheral blood. All receptors come from a woman at least 80 years old with acute or convalescent COVID-19.

CDR3 sequence reads: CASSLGSNEEGQYF. DNA for the CDR3: TGTGCCAGCAGCTTGGGTTCTAACGAAGAGGGGCAGTACTTC. The V and J genes are TRBV5-4 and TRBJ2-7; tentative D call: TRBD2 (5 bases). The CDR3 covers 14 residues. With 0 bases removed from V and 9 bases from J, the gap between germline ends came to 16 bases. Germline CDR1 SGHNT, CDR2 YYREEE (reference sequence).

This chain joins TRBV9 and TRBJ1-5, with D maybe TRBD1 (5 bases). The CDR3 covers 15 residues. Trimming shortened V by 4 bases and J by 6 bases, and 17 bases separated the two germline ends. Germline lookup yields CDR1 SGDLS and CDR2 YYNGEE. The CDR3 region is CASSPSYSGIQPQHF. In DNA form, the CDR3 reads TGTGCCAGCAGCCCTTCATATTCAGGGATTCAGCCCCAGCATTTT.

The chain joins TRBV19 to TRBJ2-1, with 7 bases fitting TRBD2. The J segment lost 7 bases and the V segment lost 3 bases, leaving 9 bases of the junction unmatched. This CDR3 is built from 15 residues. CDR1 is LNHDA and CDR2 is SQIVND in the germline V gene (reference sequence). The CDR3 reads CASSMGGNKGNEQFF. The CDR3 DNA follows: TGTGCCAGTAGTATGGGAGGGAACAAGGGGAATGAGCAGTTCTTC.

The rearrangement uses TRBV4-1 and TRBJ1-2; possible D gene TRBD1, 5 bases. Between the trimmed V and J ends, which lost 1 base and 8 bases, there was a span of 14 bases. The CDR3 loop spans 14 amino acids. Germline V lookup: CDR1 MGHRA, CDR2 YSYEKL. CDR3: CASSQVGSGYGYTF. The CDR3 nucleotides read TGCGCCAGCAGCCAAGTGGGGTCAGGGTACGGCTACACCTTC.

The J gene is TRBJ2-3, the V gene TRBV2, with 8 bases fitting TRBD2. Germline V gene data show CDR1 as SNHLY and CDR2 as FYNNEI. The J segment lost 0 bases and the V segment lost 8 bases, leaving 4 bases of the junction unmatched. This CDR3 is built from 14 residues. CDR3 sequence (DNA): TGTGCCAGCGGCCCTAGCGGGAGCACAGATACGCAGTATTTT. Its translation: CASGPSGSTDTQYF.

This sequence joins TRBV7-9 and TRBJ1-2; D remains unclear. This CDR3 is built from 14 residues. V was pared by 1 base and J by 4 bases, with 10 bases between. The germline V gene encodes CDR1 SEHNR and CDR2 FQNEAQ (reference sequence). CDR3: CASSLEQPLYGYTF. The CDR3 bases are TGTGCCAGCAGCTTAGAACAGCCCCTCTATGGCTACACCTTC.

The chain couples TRBV5-1 to TRBJ1-4, with D possibly TRBD1 on 5 matching bases. Germline V CDR1 and CDR2: SGHRS, YFSETQ. The V end lost 3 bases, the J end lost 8 bases, and 17 bases lay between the germline ends. The CDR3 covers 15 residues. The DNA of the CDR3 is TGCGCCAGCAGCTGGTCGGCAGGGCGGCGAGAAAAACTGTTTTTT. This translates into CASSWSAGRREKLFF.

The J gene is TRBJ2-2, the V gene TRBV9; D is perhaps TRBD2 (5 bases). Germline loops: CDR1 SGDLS, CDR2 YYNGEE. CDR3 length equals 16 residues. The V end was cut by 3 bases, the J end by 5 bases, with 17 bases between. The CDR3 sequence: CASSAVGPRGTGELFF. The CDR3 region has the DNA TGTGCCAGCAGCGCAGTAGGACCCCGGGGTACCGGGGAGCTGTTTTTT.

In this sample, this clone turned up once. The chain has TRBV15 and TRBJ1-5, with D unclear. Trimming stripped 3 bases from V and 4 bases from J, with 10 bases between. The CDR3 is made up of 14 amino acids. Germline values: CDR1 LNHNV, CDR2 YYDKDF (reference sequence). The CDR3 nucleotides are TGTGCCACCAGCAGGGGGAGGGTGAATCAGCCCCAGCATTTT. Amino acid sequence: CATSRGRVNQPQHF.